This note documents a single TCR beta chain sequence. This record belongs to a study of shared clonotypes between healthy human individuals. Study-wide context: Each donor had three CD4 naive, three CD4 memory, two CD8 naive and one CD8 memory plate.

The CD4+ fraction was divided into a CD45RA+ naive subset and a CD45RA-negative memory subset. This table comes from immunoSEQ multiplex PCR, and its TCRdb copy is limited to in-frame clones, with some not included. This sample carries some 2.4 million clones, 93% of them seen once, and the ten largest clones take roughly 0.39%. The V end lost 1 base, the J end lost 2 bases, and 9 bases lay between the germline ends. The CDR3 runs 14 residues. Germline V gives CDR1 SGHNT, CDR2 YYREEE (reference sequence). This chain links TRBV5-4 with TRBJ2-5; no firm D call. This TCR was recovered from a man aged 18 to 30 in good health. Some clones in this sample may be carry-over from other donors' samples. The sequenced sample was naive CD4+ T cells from PBMCs. The subset is: CD45RA+ positively selected. CDR3 DNA sequence: TGTGCCAGCAGCTTGATGTCACCACAAGAGACCCAGTACTTC. This encodes CASSLMSPQETQYF.